This record covers a single T cell receptor (beta chain). Antigen: not known. Assay execution took place at the deep level. Sequencing used immunoSEQ multiplex PCR; TCRdb keeps in-frame clones, though not all of them. The data show about 520,000 clones, 90% to 97% seen once. The data were taken from a study of shared clonotypes between healthy human individuals. Whole-study findings and limits: Genetic and exposure-history diversity was limited by the few donors.

Sequenced sample: naive CD4+ T cells sorted from blood. The subset is: CD45RA+ positively selected. This TCR came from a woman aged 25-40 years in good health.

The CDR3 loop is CASSYSGTGVGGYTF. The CDR3 nucleotides read TGTGCCAGCAGTTACTCCGGGACAGGGGTTGGTGGCTACACCTTC. The chain employs TRBV6-5 and TRBJ1-2; 10 nucleotides line up with TRBD1. The junction had 5 bases not matched to a gene; V was cut back by 0 bases and J by 7 bases. Germline-derived CDR1 and CDR2 are MNHEY and SVGAGI. The CDR3 runs to 15 residues.